The rows below give T cell receptor beta chains drawn from one sample of a study of T cells in Graves' hyperthyroidism and ophthalmopathy. TCRdb re-derived calls from the multiplex PCR reads in MiXCR, one entry per CDR3 protein. The sample lists roughly 350,000 distinct CDR3 sequences; about 13% were seen once. The sequenced material came from blood. The source is a woman aged 40 to 49 with Graves' ophthalmopathy. Both conserved end residues are part of each CDR3. D genes are given only for firm matches. Clone size appears in some rows only: once, few, many, or a class for an expanded clone.

J | size | D | V | DNA | CDR3
TRBJ1-4 | many | NA | TRBV28 | TGTGCCAGCAGTTTACAGGGGCCTCCGGGTGAAAAACTGTTTTTT | CASSLQGPPGEKLFF
TRBJ2-1 | few | TRBD2 | TRBV10-3 | TGTGCCATCAGTGAGCCAAGAGAGCTAGCGGGAGGGGTCTATGAGCAGTTCTTC | CAISEPRELAGGVYEQFF
TRBJ1-1 | NA | NA | TRBV5-6 | TGTGCCAGCTGGGGCGGAGCTGAAGCTTTCTTT | CASWGGAEAFF
TRBJ2-3 | many | NA | TRBV12-3/TRBV12-4 | TGTGCCAGCAGCTCCTCGGCGAGCACTTACACAGATACGCAGTATTTT | CASSSSASTYTDTQYF
TRBJ1-1 | few | NA | TRBV10-1 | TGCGCCAGCAGTGAACGTGGTCTTGAAGCTTTCTTT | CASSERGLEAFF
TRBJ2-7 | many | TRBD1 | TRBV5-4 | TGTCATACCCCCCGGGACAGGGCTCACGAGCAGTACTTC | CHTPRDRAHEQYF
TRBJ2-1 | many | TRBD1 | TRBV20-1 | TGCAGTGCCCCGGGACAGGTGACTTTCAATGAGCAGTTCTTC | CSAPGQVTFNEQFF
TRBJ2-3 | many | TRBD2 | TRBV20-1 | TGCAGTGCTAGAGCCGCAGCGGGATCGGGTCGTACGCAGTATTTT | CSARAAAGSGRTQYF
TRBJ2-3 | many | TRBD2 | TRBV11-2 | TGTGCCAGCAGCTTAGATCTAAGCGGGGGGCTTTTCACAGATACGCAGTATTTT | CASSLDLSGGLFTDTQYF
TRBJ1-1 | NA | TRBD1 | TRBV24-1 | TGTGCCACCAGGGGGACAGGGGGCTATGAAGCTTTCTTT | CATRGTGGYEAFF
TRBJ2-1 | many | NA | TRBV7-6 | TGTGCCAGCAGCTTAGCAAGGATGAGCTCCTACAATGAGCAGTTCTTC | CASSLARMSSYNEQFF
TRBJ1-2 | NA | NA | TRBV3-1 | TGTGCCAGCAGCCAATTACCGGACCCACCGGGCTATGACTACACCTTC | CASSQLPDPPGYDYTF
TRBJ2-1 | many | TRBD2 | TRBV20-1 | TGCAGTGCTACGGGGGGGCAATACAATGAGCAGTTCTTC | CSATGGQYNEQFF
TRBJ2-4 | many | NA | TRBV12-3/TRBV12-4 | TGTGCCAGCTGCCAACACATCGGGGGAGTTCAGTACTTC | CASCQHIGGVQYF
TRBJ1-1 | many | TRBD1 | TRBV27 | TGTGCCAGCGGGGAGGCCGACAGGGTCAACGTAGCTTTCTTT | CASGEADRVNVAFF
TRBJ2-7 | once | NA | TRBV30 | TGTGCCTGGAGTTTCATTGTCGGGGGCAGAACCTACGAGCAGTACTTC | CAWSFIVGGRTYEQYF
TRBJ2-1 | many | NA | TRBV27 | TGTGCCAGCACCGAACTCGGACTAACTGAGCAGTTCTTC | CASTELGLTEQFF